This passage covers 29 T cell receptor beta chains from one sample sequenced in a study of cytomegalovirus exposure and HLA in healthy donors. It was with 60 Vbeta and 13 Jbeta primers that the PCR ran. The data were produced by immunoSEQ multiplex PCR, yet TCRdb's version contains in-frame clones alone and is incomplete. The sample includes over 85,000 clones, about three quarters seen only once; the top ten take roughly 2.9%. The sequenced material came from PBMCs. The origin of the receptors is a woman aged 55-69 years in good health and CMV-seropositive.

The chain recombines TRBV5-4 with TRBJ2-5; 12 nucleotides align to TRBD2. The V gene end was trimmed by 0 bases and the J gene end by 3 bases; junction bases not matched to a gene: 6. The CDR3 is 17 amino acids. CDR1 and CDR2 (germline): SGHNT, YYREEE (reference sequence). In DNA, the CDR3 is TGTGCCAGCAGCTTGGTTATTCTAGCGGGAGGGGAAGAGACCCAGTACTTC. This gives the protein CASSLVILAGGEETQYF.

The V gene is TRBV9, the J gene TRBJ2-7; 7 nucleotides agree with TRBD2. Losses at the gene ends were 0 bases for V and 3 bases for J; bases not matched to a gene: 3. Germline V gene sequence: CDR1 SGDLS, CDR2 YYNGEE. CDR3 length: 14 amino acids. CDR3 DNA sequence: TGTGCCAGCAGCGTAGCAGCGGGGAACTACGAGCAGTACTTC. It translates to CASSVAAGNYEQYF.

V usage is TRBV19 and J usage is TRBJ2-1; 11 bases line up with TRBD2. Germline V gives CDR1 LNHDA, CDR2 SQIVND (reference sequence). The CDR3 is 19 residues long. V was pared by 7 bases and J by 1 base, with 15 bases of the junction left unmatched. CDR3 protein: CASIHRGGSGGGSYNEQFF. The CDR3 DNA is TGTGCCAGTATCCATAGAGGGGGTAGCGGGGGGGGTTCCTACAATGAGCAGTTCTTC.

The chain employs TRBV6-1 and TRBJ2-1; tentatively, D is TRBD2 (5 bases). From germline, CDR1 is MNHNS and CDR2 SASEGT. The CDR3 is 15 residues long. The V end lost 2 bases, the J end lost 4 bases, and 12 bases lay between the germline ends. CDR3 nucleotides: TGTGCCAGCAGTGAACGGTGGACTTCATACAATGAGCAGTTCTTC. It yields the protein CASSERWTSYNEQFF.

The rearrangement links TRBV15 to TRBJ2-1, with 12 positions matching TRBD2. Per germline, CDR1 LNHNV and CDR2 YYDKDF (reference sequence). The CDR3 has 17 amino acids. Unmatched junction bases numbered 5, after V lost 1 base and J lost 4 bases. The CDR3 loop is CATSRGVGTSGYNEQFF. CDR3 sequence (DNA): TGTGCCACCAGCAGAGGCGTCGGGACTAGCGGGTACAATGAGCAGTTCTTC.

This clone was detected once. This chain joins TRBV7-9 and TRBJ2-3, with 10 bases aligning to TRBD2. CDR3 length: 18 residues. CDR1 SEHNR and CDR2 FQNEAQ come from the germline V gene (reference sequence). V shed 4 bases, J shed 5 bases, and the junction held 15 bases outside the gene matches. DNA for the CDR3: TGTGCCAGCAGCTCCTCCCCCCGACGACTAGCGGGTATAGATACGCAGTATTTT. It yields the protein CASSSSPRRLAGIDTQYF.

The table lists this clone with a few counts. This chain connects TRBV10-1 to TRBJ2-7, with TRBD2 matching over 7 bases. There are 13 residues in the CDR3. The junction had 2 bases not matched to a gene; V was cut back by 0 bases and J by 6 bases. Germline V gene sequence: CDR1 WNHNN, CDR2 SYGVQD (reference sequence). The CDR3, as DNA: TGCGCCAGCAGTGAGTCCGGGACTACCGAGCAGTACTTC. This codes for CASSESGTTEQYF.

The chain links TRBV29-1 to TRBJ1-1; no reliable D call. CDR3 size: 13 residues. V was shortened by 6 bases and J by 0 bases, with 11 bases between the two germline ends. From germline, CDR1 is SQVTM and CDR2 ANQGSEA. The CDR3: CSVLRGLNTEAFF. CDR3 sequence (DNA): TGCAGCGTCTTACGGGGATTGAACACTGAAGCTTTCTTT. The full variable domain, in which reference TRBV29-1 and TRBJ1-1 provide the parts outside the CDR3, is SAVISQKPSRDICQRGTSLTIQCQVDSQVTMMFWYRQQPGQSLTLIATANQGSEATYESGFVIDKFPISRPNLTFSTLTVSNMSPEDSSIYLCSVLRGLNTEAFFGQGTRLTVV.

This clone has ten or more counts. As DNA, the CDR3 is TGTGCCAGCAGCCAAGATAGGACAGCCGTCACAGATACGCAGTATTTT. Translated: CASSQDRTAVTDTQYF. V gene TRBV4-2 combines with J gene TRBJ2-3, with D perhaps matching TRBD1 (6 bases). From germline, CDR1 is LGHNA and CDR2 YNFKEQ. The CDR3 covers 16 residues. V was shortened by 0 bases and J by 2 bases, with 12 bases between the two germline ends.

This clone occurred once. This chain uses TRBV5-1 with TRBJ2-3, with TRBD2 identical over 7 bases. V dropped 9 bases and J dropped 2; count of bases not matched to a gene: 15. CDR1 is SGHRS and CDR2 is YFSETQ in the germline V gene. The CDR3 has 16 residues. The CDR3 region has the DNA TGCGCCACACGTAACGGGCGGGAGCCCAACACAGATACGCAGTATTTT. Translating it yields CATRNGREPNTDTQYF.

The V call is TRBV7-6, the J call TRBJ2-1, with 10 positions matching TRBD2. Germline lookup yields CDR1 SGHVS and CDR2 FNYEAQ. The CDR3 is made up of 15 amino acids. Trimming removed 5 bases from V and 4 bases from J; junction bases left unmatched: 5. CDR3 sequence: CASSHSGRTYNEQFF. CDR3 sequence (DNA): TGTGCCAGCAGCCATAGCGGGAGGACGTACAATGAGCAGTTCTTC.

This chain joins TRBV18 and TRBJ2-7; 7 positions agree with TRBD2. This CDR3 comprises 14 residues. The germline gives CDR1 KGHSH, CDR2 LQKENI. The ends lost 2 bases at V and 2 bases at J; junction bases unmatched: 3. CDR3 sequence reads: CASSPGLAAYEQYF. The CDR3 region has the DNA TGTGCCAGCTCACCAGGCCTAGCGGCCTACGAGCAGTACTTC.

The CDR3 region is CASSLHGTGIKRWFYEQYF. In nucleotides, the CDR3 is TGTGCCAGCAGCTTGCACGGGACAGGGATCAAAAGGTGGTTCTACGAGCAGTACTTC. The chain carries TRBV5-6 and TRBJ2-7, with 9 positions matching TRBD1. Germline assignment: CDR1 SGHDT and CDR2 YYEEEE. J lost 3 bases, V lost 1 base, and 17 bases had no gene match. The CDR3 loop spans 19 amino acids. Using reference TRBV5-6 and TRBJ2-7 for the parts outside the CDR3, the full variable domain is DAGVTQSPTHLIKTRGQQVTLRCSPKSGHDTVSWYQQALGQGPQFIFQYYEEEERQRGNFPDRFSGHQFPNYSSELNVNALLLGDSALYLCASSLHGTGIKRWFYEQYFGPGTRLTVT.

This clone has a single count. The gene calls are TRBV4-1 and TRBJ1-4; the D is unclear. This CDR3 contains 19 residues. Trimming removed 1 base from V and 5 bases from J, with 23 bases in between. Germline V gene sequence: CDR1 MGHRA, CDR2 YSYEKL. The CDR3 bases are TGCGCCAGCAGCCAAGCCCCCCTACCCCCGAAGGCCGGGAATGAAAAACTGTTTTTT. This codes for CASSQAPLPPKAGNEKLFF.

DNA for the CDR3: TGTGCCAGCAGTCTTCAGGGGGCTGGGGGAGGGGTCTCCTACGAGCAGTACTTC. This gives the protein CASSLQGAGGGVSYEQYF. This rearrangement joins TRBV7-2 to TRBJ2-7; tentatively, D is TRBD1 (8 bases). This CDR3 has 18 amino acids. The ends were cut back, 6 bases at V and 0 bases at J, with 24 bases in the middle. The germline CDR1 and CDR2 sequences are SGHTA and FQGNSA.

V gene TRBV5-5 combines with J gene TRBJ2-7; D unresolved. This CDR3 has 15 residues. V gave up 0 bases and J gave up 3 bases, with 13 bases separating them. Germline CDR1 is SGHKS and CDR2 is YYEKEE (reference sequence). For the CDR3, the DNA is TGTGCCAGCAGCTTGGAAATGGCAGGTTACTACGAGCAGTACTTC. It specifies CASSLEMAGYYEQYF.

CDR3: CASSLSTVYGYTF. The CDR3, as DNA: TGTGCCAGCAGCCTGTCCACAGTCTATGGCTACACCTTC. The V and J genes are TRBV5-4 and TRBJ1-2; D gene uncertain. The CDR3 totals 13 residues. The V gene's germline CDR1 is SGHNT and CDR2 YYREEE (reference sequence). V lost 4 bases, J lost 4 bases, and 11 bases lay in between.

CDR3 residues: CASRLIAYEQYF. In DNA form, the CDR3 reads TGTGCCAGCAGGTTAATTGCCTACGAGCAGTACTTC. The V gene is TRBV2, the J gene TRBJ2-7; D not certain. Germline V gives CDR1 SNHLY, CDR2 FYNNEI. Trimming removed 6 bases at V and 2 bases at J, with 8 bases between. The CDR3 totals 12 residues.

V usage is TRBV6-1 and J usage is TRBJ1-1; D is unclear. Germline V gene lookup returns CDR1 MNHNS and CDR2 SASEGT. V lost 5 bases to trimming and J lost 5 bases, with 6 bases between them. CDR3 length equals 11 residues. This CDR3 reads CASSYMTEAFF. CDR3 in DNA: TGTGCCAGCAGTTACATGACTGAAGCTTTCTTT.

This clone has a handful of counts. V and J are TRBV28 and TRBJ2-5, with D possibly TRBD2 on 5 matching bases. The tail of the sequence fits TRBJ2-7 better, so the J call may be wrong. CDR3 length: 14 residues. From germline, CDR1 is MDHEN and CDR2 SYDVKM. The CDR3 bases are TGTGCCAGCAGTCCTCTAGCAGACCCCTACGAGCAGTACTTC. Its protein is CASSPLADPYEQYF.

This chain joins TRBV6-6 and TRBJ2-1, with 11 bases identical to TRBD2. The CDR3 has 14 amino acids. Trimming cost V 8 bases and J 4 bases; bases outside gene matches: 4. Germline V gives CDR1 MNHNY, CDR2 SVGAGI (reference sequence). The CDR3 sequence is CASGASGRYNEQFF. DNA for the CDR3: TGTGCCAGCGGCGCTAGCGGGAGGTACAATGAGCAGTTCTTC.

The rearrangement uses TRBV11-2 and TRBJ2-7, with D uncertain. Germline CDR1 and CDR2: SGHAT and FQNNGV. The CDR3 is 13 residues long. V gave up 2 bases and J gave up 2 bases, with 7 bases separating them. The CDR3 here is CASSLTGAYEQYF. The DNA of the CDR3 is TGTGCCAGCAGCTTAACCGGTGCCTACGAGCAGTACTTC.

J is TRBJ1-2 and V is TRBV4-1; possibly TRBD1 for D (6 bases). Germline V gene lookup returns CDR1 MGHRA and CDR2 YSYEKL. The CDR3 loop spans 15 amino acids. The V end was cut by 1 base, the J end by 1 base, with 10 bases between. The CDR3 is CASSQVHRVNYGYTF. DNA of the CDR3: TGCGCCAGCAGCCAAGTACACAGGGTTAACTATGGCTACACCTTC.

This clone was seen once. The chain is built from TRBV7-3 and TRBJ1-1; a possible D gene is TRBD1 (6 bases). The CDR3 contains 15 residues. V gave up 1 base and J gave up 1 base, with 10 bases separating them. Germline-derived CDR1 and CDR2 are SGHTA and FQGTGA. CDR3: CASSLNNRANTEAFF. CDR3 DNA: TGTGCCAGCAGCTTAAACAACAGGGCGAACACTGAAGCTTTCTTT.

This clone occurred once. J is TRBJ1-4 and V is TRBV15, with 11 bases lining up with TRBD1. With V trimmed by 5 bases and J by 6 bases, 8 bases remained unmatched. Germline loops: CDR1 LNHNV, CDR2 YYDKDF (reference sequence). The CDR3 has 16 amino acids. This CDR3 reads CATSPRDRGGYEKLFF. The CDR3 region has the DNA TGTGCCACCAGCCCCCGGGACAGGGGGGGGTATGAAAAACTGTTTTTT. The whole variable domain, remainder taken from reference TRBV15 and TRBJ1-4, is DAMVIQNPRYQVTQFGKPVTLSCSQTLNHNVMYWYQQKSSQAPKLLFHYYDKDFNNEADTPDNFQSRRPNTSFCFLDIRSPGLGDTAMYLCATSPRDRGGYEKLFFGSGTQLSVL.

The gene calls are TRBV7-6 and TRBJ2-7, with D maybe TRBD2 (6 bases). V was trimmed by 3 bases and J by 6 bases, leaving 15 bases between them. This CDR3 is 14 amino acids long. CDR1 and CDR2 (germline): SGHVS, FNYEAQ. The CDR3 DNA reads TGTGCCAGCAGCTTTAACGGGGGTACGGGCGAGCAGTACTTC. Protein product: CASSFNGGTGEQYF. Complete variable domain (other parts from reference TRBV7-6 and TRBJ2-7): GAGVSQSPRYKVTKRGQDVALRCDPISGHVSLYWYRQALGQGPEFLTYFNYEAQQDKSGLPNDRFSAERPEGSISTLTIQRTEQRDSAMYRCASSFNGGTGEQYFGPGTRLTVT.

This clone has a handful of counts. The chain links TRBV29-1 to TRBJ2-1; 8 bases are a match to TRBD2. The CDR3 is 14 amino acids. Germline V CDR1 and CDR2: SQVTM, ANQGSEA. Unmatched junction bases numbered 2, after V lost 3 bases and J lost 1 base. CDR3 protein: CSVERGASYNEQFF. CDR3 nucleotides: TGCAGCGTTGAGCGGGGGGCGTCCTACAATGAGCAGTTCTTC.

The rearrangement links TRBV11-3 to TRBJ2-3; D gene ambiguous. Germline CDR1 SGHNT, CDR2 YENEEA. The CDR3 spans 14 residues. Trimming took off 1 base at V and 3 bases at J, with 8 bases between the two ends. CDR3 amino acids: CASSLADGTDTQYF. Here the CDR3 DNA reads TGTGCCAGCAGCTTAGCCGACGGGACAGATACGCAGTATTTT.

The chain combines TRBV28 with TRBJ2-5, with D hard to call. CDR3 length equals 11 residues. Germline V gene sequence: CDR1 MDHEN, CDR2 SYDVKM. V was cut by 6 bases and J by 7 bases, with 9 bases left in between. In DNA, the CDR3 is TGTGCCAGCAGCCGCGTTGGGACCCAGTACTTC. Translation gives CASSRVGTQYF.